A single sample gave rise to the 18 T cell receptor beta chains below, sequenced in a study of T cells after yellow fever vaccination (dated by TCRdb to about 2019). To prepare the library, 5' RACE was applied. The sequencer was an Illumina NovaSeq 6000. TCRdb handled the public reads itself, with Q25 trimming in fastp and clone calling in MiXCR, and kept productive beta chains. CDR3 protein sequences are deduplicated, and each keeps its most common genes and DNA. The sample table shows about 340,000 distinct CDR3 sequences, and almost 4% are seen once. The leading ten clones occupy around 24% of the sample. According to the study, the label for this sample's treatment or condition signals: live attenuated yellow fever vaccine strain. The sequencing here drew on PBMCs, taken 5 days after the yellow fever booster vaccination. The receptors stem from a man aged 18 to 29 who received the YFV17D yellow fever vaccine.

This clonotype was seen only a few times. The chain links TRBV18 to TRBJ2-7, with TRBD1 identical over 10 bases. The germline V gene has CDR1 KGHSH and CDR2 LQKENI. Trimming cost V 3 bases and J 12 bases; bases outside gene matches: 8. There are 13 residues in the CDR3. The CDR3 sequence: CASSPWDRGYSYF. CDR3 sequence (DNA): TGTGCCAGCTCACCGTGGGACAGGGGCTATTCGTACTTC.

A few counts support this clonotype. The CDR3 coding sequence is TGCAGTGCTAGAGATTCAGTTACAGATACGCAGTATTTT. It encodes CSARDSVTDTQYF. V and J are TRBV20-1 and TRBJ2-3, with no clear D. Trimming removed 0 bases from V and 3 bases from J, with 7 bases in between. The CDR3 length is 13 residues. Germline CDR1 reads DFQATT; CDR2 reads SNEGSKA (reference sequence).

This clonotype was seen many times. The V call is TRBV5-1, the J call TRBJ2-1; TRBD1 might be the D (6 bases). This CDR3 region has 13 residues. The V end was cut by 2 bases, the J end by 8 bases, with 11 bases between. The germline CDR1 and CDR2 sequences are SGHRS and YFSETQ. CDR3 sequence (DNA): TGCGCCAGCAGCTTTGACAGGCTCTATGAGCAGTTCTTC. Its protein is CASSFDRLYEQFF.

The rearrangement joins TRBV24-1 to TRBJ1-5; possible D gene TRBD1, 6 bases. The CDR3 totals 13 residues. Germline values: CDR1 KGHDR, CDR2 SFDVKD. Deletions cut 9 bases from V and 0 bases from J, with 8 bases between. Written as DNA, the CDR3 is TGTGCCACCGCAGGGGATAGCAATCAGCCCCAGCATTTT. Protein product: CATAGDSNQPQHF.

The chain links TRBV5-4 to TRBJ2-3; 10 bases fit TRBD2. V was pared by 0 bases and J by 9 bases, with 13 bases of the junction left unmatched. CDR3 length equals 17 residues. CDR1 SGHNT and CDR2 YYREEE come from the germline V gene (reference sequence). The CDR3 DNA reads TGTGCCAGCAGCTTGGCGGCGCTAGCGGGGGCGGTTGGGACGCAGTATTTT. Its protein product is CASSLAALAGAVGTQYF.

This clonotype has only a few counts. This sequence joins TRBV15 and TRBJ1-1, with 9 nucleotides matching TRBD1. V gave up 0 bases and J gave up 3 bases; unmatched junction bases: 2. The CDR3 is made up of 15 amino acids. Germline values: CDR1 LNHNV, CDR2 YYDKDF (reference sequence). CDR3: CATSRDRTGDTEAFF. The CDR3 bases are TGTGCCACCAGCAGAGATAGGACAGGGGACACTGAAGCTTTCTTT.

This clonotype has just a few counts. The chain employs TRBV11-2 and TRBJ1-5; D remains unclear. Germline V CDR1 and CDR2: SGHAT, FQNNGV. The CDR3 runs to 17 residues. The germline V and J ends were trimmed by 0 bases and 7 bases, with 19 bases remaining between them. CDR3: CASSLDLIMSPDQPQHF. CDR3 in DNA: TGTGCCAGCAGCTTAGACCTTATAATGTCGCCGGACCAGCCCCAGCATTTT.

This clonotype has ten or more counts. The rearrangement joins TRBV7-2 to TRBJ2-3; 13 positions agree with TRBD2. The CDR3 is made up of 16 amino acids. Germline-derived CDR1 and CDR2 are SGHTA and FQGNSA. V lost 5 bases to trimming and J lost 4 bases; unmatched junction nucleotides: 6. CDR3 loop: CASSLRLAGGSDTQYF. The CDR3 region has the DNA TGTGCCAGCAGCCTGCGACTAGCGGGGGGCTCAGATACGCAGTATTTT.

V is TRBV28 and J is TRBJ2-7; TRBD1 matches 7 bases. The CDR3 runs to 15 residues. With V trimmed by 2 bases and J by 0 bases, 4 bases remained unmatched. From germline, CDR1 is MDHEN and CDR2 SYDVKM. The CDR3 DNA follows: TGTGCCAGCAGTTTAGGGACAGACCTCTCCTACGAGCAGTACGTC. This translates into CASSLGTDLSYEQYV.

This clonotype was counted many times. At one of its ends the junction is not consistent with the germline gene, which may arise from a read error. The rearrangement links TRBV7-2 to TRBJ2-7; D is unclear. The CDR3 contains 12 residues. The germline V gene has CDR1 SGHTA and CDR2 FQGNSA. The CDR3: CASSSISSEQYF. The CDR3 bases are TGTGCCAGCAGCTCGATATCCTCCGAGCAGTACTTC. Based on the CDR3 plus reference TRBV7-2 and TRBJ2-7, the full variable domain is GAGVSQSPSNKVTEKGKDVELRCDPISGHTALYWYRQSLGQGLEFLIYFQGNSAPDKSGLPSDRFSAERTGGSVSTLTIQRTQQEDSAVYLCASSSISSEQYFGPGTRLTVT.

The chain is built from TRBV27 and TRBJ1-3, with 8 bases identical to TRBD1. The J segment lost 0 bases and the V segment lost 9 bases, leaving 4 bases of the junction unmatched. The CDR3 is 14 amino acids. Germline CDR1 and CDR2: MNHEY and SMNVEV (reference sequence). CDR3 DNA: TGTGCCAGTGCCGGACAGGGCTCTGGAAACACCATATATTTT. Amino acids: CASAGQGSGNTIYF.

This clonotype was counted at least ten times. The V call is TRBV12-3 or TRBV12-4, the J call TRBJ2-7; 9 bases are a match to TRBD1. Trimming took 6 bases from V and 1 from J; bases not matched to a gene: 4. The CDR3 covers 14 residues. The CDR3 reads CASRPGQGSYEQYF. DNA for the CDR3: TGTGCCAGCAGGCCGGGACAGGGATCCTACGAGCAGTACTTC.

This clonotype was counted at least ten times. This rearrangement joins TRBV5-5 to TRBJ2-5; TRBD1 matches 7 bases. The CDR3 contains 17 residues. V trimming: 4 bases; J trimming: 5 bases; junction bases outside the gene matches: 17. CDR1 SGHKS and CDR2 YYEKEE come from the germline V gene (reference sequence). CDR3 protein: CASSNLRVTGTGETQYF. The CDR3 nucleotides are TGTGCCAGCAGCAACCTCCGGGTGACAGGGACGGGGGAGACCCAGTACTTC. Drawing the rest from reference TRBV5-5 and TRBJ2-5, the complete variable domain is DAGVTQSPTHLIKTRGQQVTLRCSPISGHKSVSWYQQVLGQGPQFIFQYYEKEERGRGNFPDRFSARQFPNYSSELNVNALLLGDSALYLCASSNLRVTGTGETQYFGPGTRLLVL.

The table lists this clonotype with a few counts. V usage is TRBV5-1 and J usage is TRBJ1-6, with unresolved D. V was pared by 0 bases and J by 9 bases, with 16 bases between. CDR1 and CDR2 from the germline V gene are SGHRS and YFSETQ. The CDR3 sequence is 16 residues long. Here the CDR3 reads CASSLEGPAAGSPLHF. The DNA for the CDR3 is TGCGCCAGCAGCTTGGAGGGCCCCGCAGCGGGTTCACCCCTCCACTTT. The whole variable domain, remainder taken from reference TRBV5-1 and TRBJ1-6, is KAGVTQTPRYLIKTRGQQVTLSCSPISGHRSVSWYQQTPGQGLQFLFEYFSETQRNKGNFPGRFSGRQFSNSRSEMNVSTLELGDSALYLCASSLEGPAAGSPLHFGNGTRLTVT.

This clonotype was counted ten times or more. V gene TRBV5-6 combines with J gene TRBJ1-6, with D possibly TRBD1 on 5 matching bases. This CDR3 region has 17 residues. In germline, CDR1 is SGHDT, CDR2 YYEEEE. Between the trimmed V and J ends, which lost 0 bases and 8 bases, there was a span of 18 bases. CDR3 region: CASSLGPGHPAYSPLHF. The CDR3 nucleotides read TGTGCCAGCAGCTTGGGGCCCGGACATCCTGCGTATTCACCCCTCCACTTT.

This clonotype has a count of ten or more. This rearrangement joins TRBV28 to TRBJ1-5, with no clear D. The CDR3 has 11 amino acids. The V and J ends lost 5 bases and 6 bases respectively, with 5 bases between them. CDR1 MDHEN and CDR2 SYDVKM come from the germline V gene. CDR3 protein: CASSRTQPQHF. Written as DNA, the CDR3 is TGTGCCAGCAGTAGGACTCAGCCCCAGCATTTT. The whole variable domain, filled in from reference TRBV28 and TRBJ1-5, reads DVKVTQSSRYLVKRTGEKVFLECVQDMDHENMFWYRQDPGLGLRLIYFSYDVKMKEKGDIPEGYSVSREKKERFSLILESASTNQTSMYLCASSRTQPQHFGDGTRLSIL.

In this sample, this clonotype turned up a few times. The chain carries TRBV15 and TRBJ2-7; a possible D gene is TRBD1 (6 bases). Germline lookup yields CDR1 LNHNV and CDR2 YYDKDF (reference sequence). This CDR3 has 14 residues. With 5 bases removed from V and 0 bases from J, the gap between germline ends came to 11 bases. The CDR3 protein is CATSGLQGSYEQYF. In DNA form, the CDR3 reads TGTGCCACCAGCGGCTTACAGGGCTCCTACGAGCAGTACTTC.

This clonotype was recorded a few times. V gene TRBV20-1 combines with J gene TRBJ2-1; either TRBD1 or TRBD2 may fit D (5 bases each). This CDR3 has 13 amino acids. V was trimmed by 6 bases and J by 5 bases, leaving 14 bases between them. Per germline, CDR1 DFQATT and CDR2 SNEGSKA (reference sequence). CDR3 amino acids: CSAEPQGDNEQFF. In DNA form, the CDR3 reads TGCAGTGCCGAACCCCAGGGAGACAATGAGCAGTTCTTC.